This T cell receptor (beta chain) was sequenced for a study of cytomegalovirus exposure and HLA in healthy donors. Study results and limitations: High specificity and sensitivity for cytomegalovirus status were reported for the classifier. Rare TCR sequences predominated, though certain public TCRs were found in many donors. The study designated over 150 TCR beta chains cytomegalovirus-associated.

CDR3 length equals 13 residues. V gave up 6 bases and J gave up 9 bases, with 17 bases separating them. CDR1 MDHEN and CDR2 SYDVKM come from the germline V gene. A note on this clone: Its antigen remains unidentified.

Clones were sequenced by immunoSEQ multiplex PCR, and TCRdb holds only the in-frame ones, with some missing. The sample consists of about 160,000 clones, 84% of them appearing once. It was the approximately 110-subject validation cohort, separate from the roughly 700-subject first cohort, to which the donors belonged. The J gene is TRBJ2-5, the V gene TRBV28, with a weak D call TRBD2 (6 bases). The specimen sequenced was PBMCs. This TCR derives from a young man in good health and CMV-seropositive. CDR3 residues: CASSRATGRSQYF. Here the CDR3 DNA reads TGTGCCAGCAGCCGAGCCACGGGGAGGTCCCAGTACTTC.